This is a list of T cell receptor beta chains from one sample in a study of blood T cell repertoires in COVID-19. The repertoire was sequenced with immunoSEQ multiplex PCR; TCRdb's copy has only in-frame clones and lacks some. The table lists around 100,000 clones, roughly 84% of them singletons. Sequencing used peripheral blood. These receptors originate from a human donor in a cohort sampled during active COVID-19. Each CDR3 is given without its conserved first and last residue. The order of the fields is clone size, V gene, J gene, D gene, CDR3 protein. The D gene is left open where the match is weak. Where a row states a size, it is once, few, many or the class of an expanded clone; other rows omit it.

>.|TRBV6-6|TRBJ2-1|.
ASRSRENNEQF
>.|TRBV7-9|TRBJ2-2|.
ASSPTINTGELF
>once|TRBV27|TRBJ1-1|.
ASSLDTNTEAF
>.|TRBV28|TRBJ2-1|.
ASSFLSGLIGGSYNEQF
>few|TRBV7-9|TRBJ1-1|.
ASSSSRLMNTEAF
>.|TRBV7-9|TRBJ2-3|.
ASSLGDGAQY
>.|TRBV4-1|TRBJ2-2|.
ASSHPLASPGELF
>.|TRBV20-1|TRBJ2-1|TRBD1
SASSPGQGPYEQF
>.|TRBV4-3|TRBJ2-3|.
ASSQDWRGRDTQY
>.|TRBV9|TRBJ2-1|TRBD1
ASSVGQGVHNEQF
>.|TRBV6-6|TRBJ2-1|TRBD1
ASSYGTGTNEQF
>few|TRBV12-3/TRBV12-4|TRBJ1-1|.
ASSFDRGTEAF
>.|TRBV20-1|TRBJ1-2|TRBD1
SASTGQGRYGYT
>.|TRBV14|TRBJ2-1|TRBD2
ASSQREDFYNEQF
>.|TRBV7-2|TRBJ2-3|.
ASSLGGVGLTDTQY
>.|TRBV6-5|TRBJ1-2|.
ASSSGQIYGYT
>.|TRBV14|TRBJ2-7|TRBD2
ASSQVAGLAGGYEQY
>.|TRBV5-1|TRBJ2-3|TRBD2
ASSLAGSGGAGQDTQY
>.|TRBV9|TRBJ2-3|TRBD2
ASSVYGSGGAYTDTQY
>.|TRBV19|TRBJ2-7|.
ASTNQRGTQQY
>.|TRBV4-3|TRBJ2-1|TRBD2
ASSQDRTSGNYNEQF
>.|TRBV9|TRBJ2-1|.
ASSVPAGASYNEQF
>.|TRBV5-1|TRBJ1-3|TRBD1
ASSPGTGGLKGNTIY
>.|TRBV7-2|TRBJ2-7|TRBD2
ASSLTSGISYEQY
>.|TRBV3-1/TRBV3-2|TRBJ1-5|.
ASSQVRRGSNQPQH
>.|TRBV11-2|TRBJ1-2|TRBD1
ASSLDQGQEYGYT
>.|TRBV5-6|TRBJ1-5|TRBD1
ASSAGQLSNQPQH
>few|TRBV3-1/TRBV3-2|TRBJ2-7|.
ASSQAAGLEQY
>once|TRBV6-5|TRBJ1-2|.
ASSYSSDYGYT